Following are 11 T cell receptor beta chains from one sample sequenced in a study of regulatory T cells in long-lasting Graves disease. The authors built TCR beta libraries using iRepertoire HTBI primers and Arm-PCR of CDR3 regions. TCRdb reprocessed the multiplex PCR reads with MiXCR, giving one entry per CDR3 protein. This sample yields about 330,000 distinct CDR3 sequences, of which 15% to 20% are seen a single time; around 20% belongs to the top ten. The time point: newly diagnosed GD, antithyroid drugs for less than 3 months. There was RNA extracted from PBMCs, and the TCR library was made from it. A further study also used this sample, focusing on T cells in Graves' hyperthyroidism and ophthalmopathy.

The sequenced sample was peripheral blood mononuclear cells (PBMCs), obtained at new diagnosis, from a patient treated with antithyroid drugs. The receptors derive from a woman aged 18 to 35 with Graves disease.

V usage is TRBV19 and J usage is TRBJ2-1, with a tentative D call TRBD2 (5 bases). Trimming removed 3 bases from V and 5 bases from J, with 14 bases in between. CDR3 length equals 15 residues. CDR1 is LNHDA, CDR2 SQIVND, per germline (reference sequence). The CDR3 DNA reads TGTGCCAGTAGTATGATGGGAGTCACACACAATGAGCAGTTCTTC. Protein product: CASSMMGVTHNEQFF.

Ten or more counts support this clonotype. The J gene is TRBJ2-2, the V gene TRBV20-1; weak D call: TRBD1 (6 bases). The CDR3 sequence is 16 residues long. Germline V gene lookup returns CDR1 DFQATT and CDR2 SNEGSKA (reference sequence). V was cut by 0 bases and J by 6 bases, with 17 bases left in between. This CDR3 is CSARDRGRGSAGELFF. Written as DNA, the CDR3 is TGCAGTGCTAGAGATCGAGGCAGGGGAAGCGCCGGGGAGCTGTTTTTT.

Many counts were recorded for this clonotype. V and J are TRBV7-9 and TRBJ1-1; D is undetermined. Looked up from germline, CDR1 is SEHNR and CDR2 is FQNEAQ (reference sequence). Trimming removed 1 base at V and 8 bases at J, with 11 bases between. CDR3 length: 13 amino acids. The CDR3 DNA reads TGTGCCAGCAGCTTAGGCGGCAGCCTGGAAGCTTTCTTT. It translates to CASSLGGSLEAFF.

In its sample, this clonotype was seen many times. The rearrangement uses TRBV19 and TRBJ2-3; D uncertain. The CDR3 covers 11 residues. The V gene's germline CDR1 is LNHDA and CDR2 SQIVND (reference sequence). V was trimmed by 3 bases and J by 5 bases, leaving 3 bases between them. CDR3 sequence reads: CASSIGDTQYF. For the CDR3, the DNA is TGTGCCAGTAGTATCGGAGATACGCAGTATTTT.

This clonotype was seen many times. This sequence joins TRBV5-1 and TRBJ2-7; TRBD2 aligns across 12 bases. J lost 0 bases, V lost 2 bases, and 3 bases had no gene match. The CDR3 extends over 16 amino acids. Germline CDR1 is SGHRS and CDR2 is YFSETQ. In nucleotides, the CDR3 is TGCGCCAGCAGCTTCCTACTAGCGGGGGGCTCCTACGAGCAGTACTTC. It specifies CASSFLLAGGSYEQYF.

J is TRBJ1-5 and V is TRBV28; D unresolved. This CDR3 region has 12 residues. The germline V gene encodes CDR1 MDHEN and CDR2 SYDVKM. V was clipped by 2 bases and J by 6 bases, with 5 bases between them. CDR3 residues: CASSLTPQPQHF. DNA of the CDR3: TGTGCCAGCAGTTTAACTCCTCAGCCCCAGCATTTT.

This clonotype occurred many times. The J gene is TRBJ1-1, the V gene TRBV2, with D possibly TRBD1 on 5 matching bases. The CDR3 consists of 14 residues. Trimming took 7 bases from V and 0 from J, leaving 12 bases between them. Germline V CDR1 and CDR2: SNHLY, FYNNEI. CDR3 amino acids: CASNPGRLNTEAFF. The CDR3 DNA reads TGTGCCAGCAATCCGGGACGGTTGAACACTGAAGCTTTCTTT.

In its sample, this clonotype was seen once. A much larger clone lies a single base off, so this may be a read error. Written as DNA, the CDR3 is TGTGCCAGCAGTGAAGTGAGGGCGGGTCGATTT. Translated: CASSEVRAGRF. The chain links TRBV6-1 to TRBJ1-1; D is ambiguous. The V gene's germline CDR1 is MNHNS and CDR2 SASEGT. This CDR3 has 11 residues.

As to this clonotype: Given a much more abundant clone one base away, this may be a read error. This chain links TRBV2 with TRBJ2-4; D uncertain. The end of the DNA is better explained by TRBJ2-1, so the J call may be wrong. Germline CDR1 reads SNHLY; CDR2 reads FYNNEI. CDR3 length: 11 amino acids. As DNA, the CDR3 is TGTGCCAGCAGTGTAACGTGGGAGCAGTTCTTC. As protein: CASSVTWEQFF.

As for this clonotype: This may be a read error: a much more frequent sequence differs by one nucleotide. The missing conserved phenylalanine or tryptophan at the end of this CDR3 makes a read error likely. CDR3 nucleotide sequence: TGCGCCAGCAGCTCCGGACACGGCGGGGGCGAGACCCAGTACTTA. This sequence encodes CASSSGHGGGETQYL. The rearrangement uses TRBV5-1 and TRBJ2-5; TRBD2 is a possible D gene (7 bases). Trimming removed 3 bases at V and 5 bases at J, with 17 bases between. The CDR3 runs 15 residues. Germline lookup yields CDR1 SGHRS and CDR2 YFSETQ.

Many counts were recorded for this clonotype. A junction boundary mismatches the germline segment, possibly from a read error. This chain uses TRBV5-1 with TRBJ2-7; D is possibly TRBD2 (6 bases). Germline CDR1 SGHRS, CDR2 YFSETQ. The length of the CDR3 is 14 residues. Here the CDR3 reads CASSSQGLSYEQYF. The CDR3 DNA sequence: TGTGCCAGCAGCTCCCAGGGACTCAGCTACGAGCAGTACTTC.